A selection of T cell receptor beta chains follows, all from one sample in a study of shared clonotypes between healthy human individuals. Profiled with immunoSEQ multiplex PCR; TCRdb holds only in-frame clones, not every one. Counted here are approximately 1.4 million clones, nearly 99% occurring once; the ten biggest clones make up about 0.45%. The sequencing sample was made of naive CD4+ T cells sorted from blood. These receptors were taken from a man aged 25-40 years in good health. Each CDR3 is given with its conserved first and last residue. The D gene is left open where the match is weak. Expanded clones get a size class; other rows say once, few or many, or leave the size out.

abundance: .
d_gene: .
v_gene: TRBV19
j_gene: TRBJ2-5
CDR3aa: CASSIRGAQGGPLETQYF
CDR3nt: TGTGCCAGTAGTATACGGGGTGCGCAGGGCGGTCCATTGGAGACCCAGTACTTC

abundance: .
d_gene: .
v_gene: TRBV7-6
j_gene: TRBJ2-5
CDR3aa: CASRQSLPQETQYF
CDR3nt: TGTGCCAGCAGGCAAAGCCTGCCCCAAGAGACCCAGTACTTC

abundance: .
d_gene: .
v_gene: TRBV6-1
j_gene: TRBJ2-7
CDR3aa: CASGGRRRISYEQYF
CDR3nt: TGTGCCAGCGGGGGAAGGAGGCGCATATCCTACGAGCAGTACTTC

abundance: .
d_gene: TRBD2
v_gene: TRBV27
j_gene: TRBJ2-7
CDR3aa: CASSPILAGSSYEQYF
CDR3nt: TGTGCCAGCAGTCCCATACTAGCGGGAAGCTCCTACGAGCAGTACTTC

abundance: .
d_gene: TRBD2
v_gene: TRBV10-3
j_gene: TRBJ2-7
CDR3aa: CAITEGLAGAGSGEQYF
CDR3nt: TGTGCCATCACCGAGGGACTAGCGGGAGCGGGTTCAGGCGAGCAGTACTTC

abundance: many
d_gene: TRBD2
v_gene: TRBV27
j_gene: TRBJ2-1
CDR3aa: CASSPGTSGRNEQFF
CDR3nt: TGTGCCAGCAGTCCGGGGACTAGCGGGAGGAATGAGCAGTTCTTC

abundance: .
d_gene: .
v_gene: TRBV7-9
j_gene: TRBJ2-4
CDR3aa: CASSPLDKSRSNIQYF
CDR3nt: TGTGCCAGCAGCCCCCTGGACAAGTCCCGGTCGAACATTCAGTACTTC

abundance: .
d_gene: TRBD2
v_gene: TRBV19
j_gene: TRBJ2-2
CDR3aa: CASSTTGLAGVSGELFF
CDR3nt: TGTGCCAGTAGTACGACGGGACTAGCGGGAGTTTCCGGGGAGCTGTTTTTT

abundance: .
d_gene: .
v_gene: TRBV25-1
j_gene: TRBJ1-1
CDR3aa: CASSSSPRNTEAFF
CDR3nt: TGTGCCAGCAGTTCTTCTCCACGTAACACTGAAGCTTTCTTT

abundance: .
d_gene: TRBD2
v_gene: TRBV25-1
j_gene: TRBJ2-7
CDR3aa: CASSGYSGRAYEQYF
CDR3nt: TGTGCCAGCAGTGGATATAGCGGGAGGGCCTACGAGCAGTACTTC

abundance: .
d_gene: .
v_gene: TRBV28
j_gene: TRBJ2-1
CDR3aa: CASNELSLSSYNEQFF
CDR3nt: TGTGCCAGCAACGAACTCTCACTAAGCTCCTACAATGAGCAGTTCTTC

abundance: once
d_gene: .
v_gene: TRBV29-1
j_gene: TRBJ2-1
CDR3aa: CSGTRGGLNNEQFF
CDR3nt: TGCAGCGGCACGCGTGGGGGTCTCAACAATGAGCAGTTCTTC

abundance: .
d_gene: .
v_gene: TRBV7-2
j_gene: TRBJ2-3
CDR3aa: CASSLADTQYF
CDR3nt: TGTGCCAGCAGCCTTGCAGATACGCAGTATTTT

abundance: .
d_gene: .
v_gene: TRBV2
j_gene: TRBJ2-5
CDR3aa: CASRTDKETQYF
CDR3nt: TGTGCCAGCAGGACTGATAAAGAGACCCAGTACTTC

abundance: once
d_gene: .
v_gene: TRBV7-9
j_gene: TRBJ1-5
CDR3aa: CASSPRGGENQPQHF
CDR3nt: TGTGCCAGCAGCCCCCGCGGTGGAGAAAATCAGCCCCAGCATTTT

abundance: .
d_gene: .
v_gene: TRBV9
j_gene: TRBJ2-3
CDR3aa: CASSVGGFGATQYF
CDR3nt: TGTGCCAGCAGCGTAGGGGGGTTCGGAGCTACGCAGTATTTT

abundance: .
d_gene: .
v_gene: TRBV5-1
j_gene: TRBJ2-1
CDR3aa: CASSWQAGSYNEQFF
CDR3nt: TGCGCCAGCAGCTGGCAGGCGGGCTCCTACAATGAGCAGTTCTTC

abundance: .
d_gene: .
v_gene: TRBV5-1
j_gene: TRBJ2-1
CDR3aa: CATAEGSYNEQFF
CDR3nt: TGCGCCACCGCTGAGGGTTCCTACAATGAGCAGTTCTTC

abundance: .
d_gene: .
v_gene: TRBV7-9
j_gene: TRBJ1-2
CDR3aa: CASSYGQLGGYTF
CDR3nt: TGTGCCAGCAGCTACGGACAGTTGGGGGGCTACACCTTC

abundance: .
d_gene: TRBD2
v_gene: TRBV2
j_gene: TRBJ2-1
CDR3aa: CASRAGTSSYNEQFF
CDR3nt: TGTGCCAGCAGGGCCGGGACTAGCAGCTACAATGAGCAGTTCTTC

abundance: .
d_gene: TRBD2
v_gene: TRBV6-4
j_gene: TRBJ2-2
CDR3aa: CASSDRAGENTGELFF
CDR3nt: TGTGCCAGCAGTGACCGGGCGGGGGAAAACACCGGGGAGCTGTTTTTT

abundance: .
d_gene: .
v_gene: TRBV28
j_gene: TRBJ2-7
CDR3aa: CASSLGTGGASEEQYF
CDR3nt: TGTGCCAGCAGTTTGGGGACTGGCGGGGCCTCGGAGGAGCAGTACTTC

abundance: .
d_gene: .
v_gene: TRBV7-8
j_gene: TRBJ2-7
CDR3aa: CASSSRLEGDYEQYF
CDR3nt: TGTGCCAGCAGCTCTCGGTTGGAGGGGGACTACGAGCAGTACTTC

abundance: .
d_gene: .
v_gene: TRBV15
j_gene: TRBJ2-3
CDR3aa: CATSRGGDTQYF
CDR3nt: TGTGCCACCAGCAGAGGAGGAGATACGCAGTATTTT

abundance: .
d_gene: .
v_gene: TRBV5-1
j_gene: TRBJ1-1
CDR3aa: CASSFGAQGPTNTEAFF
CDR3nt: TGCGCCAGCAGCTTTGGAGCGCAGGGGCCGACTAACACTGAAGCTTTCTTT

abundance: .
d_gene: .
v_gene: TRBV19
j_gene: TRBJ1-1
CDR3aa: CASSILRGSEAFF
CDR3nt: TGTGCCAGTAGTATTTTAAGGGGTTCGGAGGCTTTCTTT

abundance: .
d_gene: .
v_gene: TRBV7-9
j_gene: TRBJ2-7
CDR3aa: CASSLGRVDGEQYF
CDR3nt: TGTGCCAGCAGCTTGGGCAGGGTAGATGGCGAGCAGTACTTC

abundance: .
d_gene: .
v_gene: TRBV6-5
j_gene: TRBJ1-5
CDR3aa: CASSPSPSQPQHF
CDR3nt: TGTGCCAGCTCCCCTTCACCCTCCCAGCCCCAGCATTTT

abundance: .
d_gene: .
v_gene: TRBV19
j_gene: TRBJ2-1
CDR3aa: CASSTFYNEQFF
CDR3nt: TGTGCCAGTAGTACGTTCTACAATGAGCAGTTCTTC

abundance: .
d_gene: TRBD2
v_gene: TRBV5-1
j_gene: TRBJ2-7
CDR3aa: CASSRDSGRAYEQYF
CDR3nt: TGCGCCAGCAGTCGAGATAGCGGGAGGGCCTACGAGCAGTACTTC

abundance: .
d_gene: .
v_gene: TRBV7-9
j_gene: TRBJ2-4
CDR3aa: CASSFSTGPTAKNIQYF
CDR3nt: TGTGCCAGCAGCTTTTCTACAGGGCCTACGGCCAAAAACATTCAGTACTTC

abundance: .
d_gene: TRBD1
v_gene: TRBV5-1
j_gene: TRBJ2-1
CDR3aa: CASSLGPRTGNYEQFF
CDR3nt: TGCGCCAGCAGCCTCGGCCCCAGGACAGGTAATTATGAGCAGTTCTTC

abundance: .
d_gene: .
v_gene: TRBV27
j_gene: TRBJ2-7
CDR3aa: CASSLREDYEQYF
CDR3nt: TGTGCCAGCAGTTTAAGGGAGGACTACGAGCAGTACTTC

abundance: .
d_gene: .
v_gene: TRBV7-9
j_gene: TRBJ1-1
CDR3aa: CASSFPNTEAFF
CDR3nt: TGTGCCAGCAGCTTTCCGAACACTGAAGCTTTCTTT

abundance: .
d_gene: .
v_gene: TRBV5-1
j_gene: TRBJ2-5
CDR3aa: CASSASIGGRLGISRQETQYF
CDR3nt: TGCGCCAGCAGCGCTTCCATCGGGGGGCGATTAGGGATCTCAAGGCAAGAGACCCAGTACTTC

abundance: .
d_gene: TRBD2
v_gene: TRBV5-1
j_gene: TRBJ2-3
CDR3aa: CASSLGQTSGSDTQYF
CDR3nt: TGCGCCAGCAGCTTGGGGCAGACTAGCGGGAGTGATACGCAGTATTTT

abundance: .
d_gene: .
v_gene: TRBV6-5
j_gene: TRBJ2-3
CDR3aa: CASSPLARSTDTQYF
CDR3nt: TGTGCCAGCAGTCCACTGGCGCGTAGCACAGATACGCAGTATTTT